These T cell receptor beta chains were read from a single sample in a study of technical replicates of blood from several donors. The table came from immunoSEQ multiplex PCR; TCRdb's copy has only in-frame clones and leaves some out. The sample includes nearly 95,000 clones, 90% to 96% of them seen just once. Sequences were obtained from T cells isolated from PBMCs. The source of these receptors is a human donor in good health. CDR3s include the opening cysteine and the closing phenylalanine or tryptophan. D genes are given only for firm matches. Clone sizes are given selectively: once, few, many, or a class where the clone is expanded.

j_gene,abundance,v_gene,d_gene,CDR3nt,CDR3aa
TRBJ1-3,NA,TRBV10-3,NA,TGTGCCATCAGTGAGTCTGGCTTCGAGAGGGACACCATATATTTT,CAISESGFERDTIYF
TRBJ2-5,NA,TRBV2,NA,TGTGCCAGCATGGCGACAACTACCCAGTACTTC,CASMATTTQYF
TRBJ2-7,once,TRBV5-4,TRBD1,TGTGCCAGCAGCTTAGGTTTTGGACAGGGGGGGGTCTACGAGCAGTACTTC,CASSLGFGQGGVYEQYF
TRBJ2-1,NA,TRBV10-1,TRBD2,TGCGCCAGCAGTGAGTCGATTAGCGGGTTCTACAATGAGCAGTTCTTC,CASSESISGFYNEQFF
TRBJ2-2,NA,TRBV19,TRBD2,TGTGCCAGTAGCCCTAGCGGTAACACCGGGGAGCTGTTTTTT,CASSPSGNTGELFF
TRBJ2-7,NA,TRBV30,NA,TGTGCCTGGATCAACAGGGCAGCCGAGCAGTACTTC,CAWINRAAEQYF
TRBJ2-7,NA,TRBV5-1,TRBD1,TGCGCCAGCAGCGGGGGACAGAGCTCTACCTACGAGCAGTACTTC,CASSGGQSSTYEQYF
TRBJ2-5,once,TRBV11-3,TRBD2,TGTGCCAGCAGCTCGGACGGGAGGGCCCGGGAGACCCAGTACTTC,CASSSDGRARETQYF
TRBJ2-3,NA,TRBV2,NA,TGTGCCAGCAGTGAAGTCTCCGAGCCAGATACGCAGTATTTT,CASSEVSEPDTQYF
TRBJ2-2,NA,TRBV5-4,TRBD2,TGTGCCAGCAGCTCGGGCAGCGGGAGGACCGACGGGGAGCTGTTTTTT,CASSSGSGRTDGELFF
TRBJ1-5,NA,TRBV19,NA,TGTGCCAGTAGTAAGGGACACATGAATCAGCCCCAGCATTTT,CASSKGHMNQPQHF
TRBJ1-1,NA,TRBV13,NA,TGTGCCAGCGGCAGGGCCCGACAGAACACTGAAGCTTTCTTT,CASGRARQNTEAFF
TRBJ2-1,NA,TRBV25-1,NA,TGTGCCAGCAGTGATTACGGGGAATGGTACAATGAGCAGTTCTTC,CASSDYGEWYNEQFF
TRBJ2-7,NA,TRBV6-1,TRBD1,TGTGCCAGCAGTGATAGTAGGACAGGGGTTCACGAGCAGTACTTC,CASSDSRTGVHEQYF
TRBJ1-6,NA,TRBV19,NA,TGTGCCAGTAGTAAAGGACCGGGGGTACCCCTCCACTTT,CASSKGPGVPLHF
TRBJ2-7,once,TRBV18,NA,TGTGCCAGCTCACCCCGGGACAACCGCGAGCAGTACTTC,CASSPRDNREQYF
TRBJ2-5,NA,TRBV6-5,NA,TGTGCCAGCAGTTACTCGACAGGTCTGCAAGAGACCCAGTACTTC,CASSYSTGLQETQYF
TRBJ1-1,NA,TRBV27,NA,TGTGCCAGCAGTTTAGGGGGCAGGGGTGAAGCTTTCTTT,CASSLGGRGEAFF
TRBJ1-5,NA,TRBV27,TRBD1,TGTGCCAGCAGTTGGACAGGGGGCGCCAATCAGCCCCAGCATTTT,CASSWTGGANQPQHF
TRBJ2-1,NA,TRBV7-2,TRBD1,TGTGCCAGCAGCTTAGTAGGGACAGGGGAGCAGTTCTTC,CASSLVGTGEQFF
TRBJ1-1,few,TRBV2,NA,TGTGCCAGCAGCATATCAGGGGAAGCTTTCTTT,CASSISGEAFF
TRBJ1-1,NA,TRBV6-1,NA,TGTGCCAGCAGTGAGGTTCCGGGGGGGGTCACTGAAGCTTTCTTT,CASSEVPGGVTEAFF
TRBJ1-2,NA,TRBV9,NA,TGTGCCAGCAGCGTGGAACCCCAGGGTAGCTCTGGCTACACCTTC,CASSVEPQGSSGYTF